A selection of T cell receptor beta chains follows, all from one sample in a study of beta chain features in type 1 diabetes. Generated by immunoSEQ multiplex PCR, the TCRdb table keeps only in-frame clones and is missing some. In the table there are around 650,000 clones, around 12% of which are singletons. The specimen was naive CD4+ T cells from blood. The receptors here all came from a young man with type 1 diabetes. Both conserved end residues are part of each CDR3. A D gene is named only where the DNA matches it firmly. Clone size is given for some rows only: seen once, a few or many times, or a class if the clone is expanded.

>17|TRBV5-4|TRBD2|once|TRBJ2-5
CASSQDTATSGEETQYF
TGTGCCAGCAGCCAAGATACCGCGACTAGCGGGGAAGAGACCCAGTACTTC
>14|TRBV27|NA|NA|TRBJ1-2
CASRPGAFYYGYTF
TGTGCCAGCAGGCCAGGGGCCTTCTACTATGGCTACACCTTC
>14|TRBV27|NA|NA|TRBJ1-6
CASSLYNRNSPLHF
TGTGCCAGCAGTTTATATAACAGGAATTCACCCCTCCACTTT
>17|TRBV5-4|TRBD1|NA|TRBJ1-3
CASSLGQQGLSGNTIYF
TGTGCCAGCAGCTTGGGACAACAGGGGCTAAGTGGAAACACCATATATTTT
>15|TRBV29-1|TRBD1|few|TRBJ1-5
CSVTMDRERGQPQHF
TGCAGCGTAACAATGGACAGGGAGAGGGGTCAGCCCCAGCATTTT
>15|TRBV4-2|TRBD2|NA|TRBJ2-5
CASSPSGAGKETQYF
TGTGCCAGCAGCCCGAGCGGAGCGGGGAAAGAGACCCAGTACTTC
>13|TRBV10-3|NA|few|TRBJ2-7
CAIRGRETYEQYF
TGTGCCATCAGGGGAAGGGAAACCTACGAGCAGTACTTC
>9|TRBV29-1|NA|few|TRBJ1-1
CSVGAEAFF
TGCAGCGTTGGAGCCGAAGCTTTCTTT
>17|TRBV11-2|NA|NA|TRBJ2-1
CASSISRTVRNNNEQFF
TGTGCCAGCAGCATAAGTCGGACAGTCCGTAATAACAATGAGCAGTTCTTC
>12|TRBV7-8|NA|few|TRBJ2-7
CASRGPSYEQYF
TGTGCCAGCAGGGGGCCATCCTACGAGCAGTACTTC
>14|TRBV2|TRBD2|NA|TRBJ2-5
CASKGLAIQETQYF
TGTGCCAGCAAGGGACTAGCAATCCAAGAGACCCAGTACTTC
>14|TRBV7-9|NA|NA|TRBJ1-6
CASNGRPDNSPLHF
TGTGCCAGCAACGGACGCCCGGATAATTCACCCCTCCACTTT
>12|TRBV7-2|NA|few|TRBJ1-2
CASSPGAYGYTF
TGTGCCAGCAGCCCGGGGGCGTATGGCTACACCTTC
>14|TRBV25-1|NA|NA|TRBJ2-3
CASSEYGGTDTQYF
TGTGCCAGCAGTGAATATGGGGGAACAGATACGCAGTATTTT
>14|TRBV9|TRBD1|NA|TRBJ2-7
CASSVGRGQTPQYF
TGTGCCAGCAGCGTAGGTCGGGGACAGACACCCCAGTACTTC
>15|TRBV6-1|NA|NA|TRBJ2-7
CASTPSWTAAYEQYF
TGTGCCAGCACCCCCTCTTGGACGGCCGCCTACGAGCAGTACTTC
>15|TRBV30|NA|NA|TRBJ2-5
CAWSGGGRVGETQYF
TGTGCCTGGAGTGGAGGCGGCAGGGTGGGCGAGACCCAGTACTTC
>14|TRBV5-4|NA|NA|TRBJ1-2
CASSFETGNYGYTF
TGTGCCAGCAGCTTTGAAACAGGGAACTATGGCTACACCTTC
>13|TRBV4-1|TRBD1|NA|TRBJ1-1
CASSGQGGTEAFF
TGCGCCAGCAGTGGACAGGGGGGTACTGAAGCTTTCTTT
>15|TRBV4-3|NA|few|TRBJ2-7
CASSQDASEGYEQYF
TGCGCCAGCAGCCAAGATGCCAGTGAGGGGTACGAGCAGTACTTC
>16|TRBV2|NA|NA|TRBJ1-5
CASSEALAGLDQPQHF
TGTGCCAGCAGTGAAGCGCTGGCAGGCTTGGATCAGCCCCAGCATTTT
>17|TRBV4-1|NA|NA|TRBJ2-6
CASSQEPRRSGANVLTF
TGCGCCAGCAGCCAGGAACCCAGACGGTCTGGGGCCAACGTCCTGACTTTC
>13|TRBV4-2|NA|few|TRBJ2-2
CASSPLEVGELFF
TGTGCCAGCAGCCCGCTAGAGGTCGGGGAGCTGTTTTTT
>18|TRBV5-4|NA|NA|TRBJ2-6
CASFAGGQWTSGANVLTF
TGTGCCAGCTTCGCCGGCGGACAGTGGACATCTGGGGCCAACGTCCTGACTTTC
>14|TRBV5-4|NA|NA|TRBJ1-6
CASSSPGSESPLHF
TGTGCCAGCAGCTCGCCGGGGTCGGAGTCACCCCTCCACTTT
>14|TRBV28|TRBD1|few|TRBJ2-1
CASSSGQGVSEQFF
TGTGCCAGCAGTTCCGGACAGGGGGTTAGTGAGCAGTTCTTC
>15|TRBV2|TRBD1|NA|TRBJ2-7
CASSEGFGQGDEQYF
TGTGCCAGCAGTGAAGGGTTCGGACAGGGCGACGAGCAGTACTTC
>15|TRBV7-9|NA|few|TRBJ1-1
CASSFARQKNTEAFF
TGTGCCAGCAGCTTCGCACGACAGAAGAACACTGAAGCTTTCTTT
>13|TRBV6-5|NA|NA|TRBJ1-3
CASLPGAGNTIYF
TGTGCCAGCTTACCCGGAGCGGGAAACACCATATATTTT
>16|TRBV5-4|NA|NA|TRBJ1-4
CASSPNPNTGGEKLFF
TGTGCCAGCAGCCCCAACCCCAACACGGGGGGCGAAAAACTGTTTTTT
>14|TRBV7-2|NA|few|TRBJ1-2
CASSLSGARHGYTF
TGTGCCAGCAGCCTTAGTGGGGCGCGCCATGGCTACACCTTC
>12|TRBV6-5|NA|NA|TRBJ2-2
CASTGFAGELFF
TGTGCCAGCACCGGGTTCGCCGGGGAGCTGTTTTTT
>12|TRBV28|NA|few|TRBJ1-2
CASSLSGYGYTF
TGTGCCAGCAGTTTATCAGGGTATGGCTACACCTTC
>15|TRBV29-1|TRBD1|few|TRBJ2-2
CSGLEGTGPTGELFF
TGCAGCGGCCTCGAGGGGACAGGGCCCACCGGGGAGCTGTTTTTT
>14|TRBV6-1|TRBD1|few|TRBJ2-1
CASRAGGSYNEQFF
TGTGCCAGCAGGGCAGGGGGCTCTTACAATGAGCAGTTCTTC
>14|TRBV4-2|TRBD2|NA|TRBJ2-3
CASTRGGSTDTQYF
TGTGCCAGCACCCGGGGAGGGTCCACAGATACGCAGTATTTT
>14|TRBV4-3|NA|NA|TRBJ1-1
CASSPISRGTEAFF
TGCGCCAGCAGCCCAATCTCCAGGGGTACTGAAGCTTTCTTT